Included here is one T cell receptor (beta chain) sequence, with context. What antigen it recognizes has not been identified. Nothing much larger sits one base from this clone, and base qualities are not available. The data were obtained in a study of T cell responses to AZD1222 COVID-19 vaccine (dated by TCRdb to about 2021). Regarding the research as a whole: A total of approximately 250 trial participants underwent TCR sequencing, of whom about 200 had received two doses of AZD1222 and approximately 25 had received two doses of the MenACWY control vaccine. Trial participants were enrolled by age into 18-55, 56-69 and 70-plus year subgroups, with approximately 150, 28 and 58 TCR-sequenced participants respectively.

The CDR3 regions of human TCRbeta chains were analyzed by immunosequencing. Concerning the study's data processing: Repertoire TCRs were matched against a reference library of SARS-CoV-2-specific TCRs generated with the MIRA antigen-specificity platform. Breadth meant the fraction of unique TCRs that were SARS-CoV-2-associated, whereas depth meant the fraction of total T cells that were SARS-CoV-2-associated. Each spike-specific TCR was assigned to its reactive spike region and to a CD4 or CD8 class using the MIRA data. Log10-transformed breadth and depth values were compared by one-way ANOVA with Sidak's multiple comparisons tests. The source is immuneACCESS, and TCRdb retained only in-frame sequences with V and J called. Part of the clones is not carried over; for the studies checked, unresolved V genes explain less than half of this, and the remainder is unexplained. V and J calls and clone size are as listed in that table; D and trimming were resolved from the DNA. The sample table shows 120,000 or so clones, and about 94% are seen once. Of the sample, 2.9% falls within the top ten clones.

What the research found in general, with its limitations: Spike-specific TCR breadth and depth rose significantly after two AZD1222 doses compared with day 0 and with MenACWY recipients. The vaccine-associated CD4 TCRs covered the entire spike protein, and the dominant responses fell in regions 160-218 and 743-854. Most participants were white British and females outnumbered males, and the authors suggested that clonal diversity may have been underestimated. Only five to seven AZD1222 recipients were SARS-CoV-2 seropositive at baseline, limiting conclusions about previously exposed vaccinees. Nearly half of unique spike-specific TCRs reportedly recognized epitopes outside regions mutated in the B.1.351 and B.1.1.7 variants. The 56-69-year group was small, and its depth increase did not reach significance, likely because of low power. No day 14 peak-response samples were available, so repertoires were characterized only after the peak T cell response.

Taken with the paper, the label for time point translates to: about 28 days (+/-7) after the second vaccine dose. AZD1222 recipients whose second dose came at about 4 weeks and those whose second dose came at about 12 weeks were combined into one group, since spike-specific TCR depth and breadth did not differ between the two schedules. Vaccinee samples were obtained from the UK trials COV001 and COV002, which included a single-blind randomized controlled phase 2/3 trial of AZD1222 (ChAdOx1 nCoV-19) in healthy adults. For TCRbeta chain sequencing, PBMC samples were collected from trial participants at day 0 and at day 28 after the second dose. The germline V end is reduced by 0 bases and the J end by 2 bases; junction bases left unmatched: 1. Reading from cysteine to phenylalanine, the CDR3 counts 15 amino acids. The entry retains the CDR3 DNA only, 45 bases that are in frame from base 1. In the germline V gene (reference sequence), CDR1 corresponds to LNHDA and CDR2 to SQIVND.

This chain joins TRBV19 to TRBJ1-5; 7 bases in the junction line up with TRBD1. This receptor was taken from an adult who received the AZD1222 COVID-19 vaccine. Sequencing was performed on peripheral blood, taken 28 days after the second AZD1222 dose. The CDR3: CASSIDDRGNQPQHF. The DNA sequence is TGTGCCAGTAGTATAGACGACAGGGGCAATCAGCCCCAGCATTTT.